What follows are 28 T cell receptor beta chains derived from one specimen sequenced in a study of cytomegalovirus exposure and HLA in healthy donors. Primers: 60 Vbeta forward and 13 Jbeta reverse. Repertoires were generated with immunoSEQ multiplex PCR, while TCRdb's copy carries only in-frame clones and drops some. The sample has 150,000 or so clones, 65% to 85% seen once. Sequencing was done on a sample of PBMCs. These receptors originate from a woman in her forties in good health and CMV-seropositive.

The chain links TRBV5-4 to TRBJ2-1; possible D gene TRBD2, 6 bases. The CDR3 length is 14 residues. From germline, CDR1 is SGHNT and CDR2 YYREEE (reference sequence). The V end lost 4 bases, the J end lost 8 bases, and 16 bases lay between the germline ends. CDR3 loop: CASSLSGSSDEQFF. The CDR3 nucleotides read TGTGCCAGCAGCCTTTCCGGGAGCAGTGATGAGCAGTTCTTC.

The chain has TRBV7-9 and TRBJ2-7; TRBD2 aligns across 10 bases. Germline-derived CDR1 and CDR2 are SEHNR and FQNEAQ (reference sequence). The CDR3 extends over 17 amino acids. V trimming: 3 bases; J trimming: 3 bases; junction bases outside the gene matches: 11. This CDR3 reads CASSFRLAGANLYEQYF. The CDR3 nucleotides are TGTGCCAGCAGCTTTCGTCTAGCGGGAGCCAACCTCTACGAGCAGTACTTC.

This clone was observed a handful of times. The rearrangement joins TRBV28 to TRBJ2-2; a weak D match, TRBD1 (6 bases). CDR1 MDHEN and CDR2 SYDVKM come from the germline V gene. The CDR3 runs to 16 residues. V lost 3 bases, J lost 2 bases, and 13 bases lay in between. The CDR3 nucleotides read TGTGCCAGCAGTTTTTGGTTGGACAGCAACACCGGGGAGCTGTTTTTT. Protein: CASSFWLDSNTGELFF. Variable domain in full (rest from reference TRBV28 and TRBJ2-2): DVKVTQSSRYLVKRTGEKVFLECVQDMDHENMFWYRQDPGLGLRLIYFSYDVKMKEKGDIPEGYSVSREKKERFSLILESASTNQTSMYLCASSFWLDSNTGELFFGEGSRLTVL.

The rearrangement joins TRBV27 to TRBJ1-5; the match to TRBD1 covers 12 bases. V shed 4 bases and J 4 bases; nucleotides not matched to a gene: 5. The CDR3 totals 16 residues. CDR1 MNHEY and CDR2 SMNVEV come from the germline V gene (reference sequence). This chain's CDR3 is CASSSRDRGRNQPQHF. CDR3 sequence (DNA): TGTGCCAGCAGTTCCCGGGACAGGGGGCGGAATCAGCCCCAGCATTTT.

V and J are TRBV14 and TRBJ2-7, with TRBD2 matching 8 bases. The CDR3 loop spans 17 amino acids. With V trimmed by 5 bases and J by 0 bases, 12 bases remained unmatched. The germline CDR1 and CDR2 sequences are SGHDN and FVKESK. CDR3: CASSGVRGSGISYEQYF. As DNA, the CDR3 is TGTGCCAGCAGCGGAGTGAGGGGTAGCGGGATCTCCTACGAGCAGTACTTC. Full variable domain (missing parts from reference TRBV14 and TRBJ2-7): EAGVTQFPSHSVIEKGQTVTLRCDPISGHDNLYWYRRVMGKEIKFLLHFVKESKQDESGMPNNRFLAERTGGTYSTLKVQPAELEDSGVYFCASSGVRGSGISYEQYFGPGTRLTVT.

V and J are TRBV11-3 and TRBJ2-7; D gene unclear. Trimming pared 4 bases from V and 1 base from J, leaving 8 bases between. This CDR3 contains 13 residues. Per germline, CDR1 SGHNT and CDR2 YENEEA. The CDR3 nucleotides are TGTGCCAGCAGCTCTACCGTTTCCTACGAGCAGTACTTC. This encodes CASSSTVSYEQYF.

In this sample, this clone turned up a few times. This sequence joins TRBV6-5 and TRBJ1-1; TRBD1 agrees at 7 bases. Trimming cost V 4 bases and J 3 bases; bases outside gene matches: 5. Germline CDR1 is MNHEY and CDR2 is SVGAGI. This CDR3 is 14 amino acids long. CDR3 coding DNA: TGTGCCAGCAGTTCGACAGGGCTGCACACTGAAGCTTTCTTT. Translating gives CASSSTGLHTEAFF.

J is TRBJ2-7 and V is TRBV6-5, with 9 bases aligning to TRBD2. From germline, CDR1 is MNHEY and CDR2 SVGAGI. V gave up 4 bases and J gave up 6 bases; unmatched junction bases: 7. The CDR3 covers 14 residues. CDR3 protein: CASSSVAGVGEQYF. DNA for the CDR3: TGTGCCAGCAGTTCAGTAGCGGGAGTAGGCGAGCAGTACTTC.

This clone has only one observation. The chain recombines TRBV11-2 with TRBJ1-1; D may be TRBD1 (5 bases). This CDR3 is built from 13 residues. Per the germline V gene, CDR1 is SGHAT and CDR2 is FQNNGV. Trimming took off 1 base at V and 4 bases at J, with 7 bases between the two ends. The CDR3 region is CASSLAGLTEAFF. The DNA for the CDR3 is TGTGCCAGCAGCTTAGCGGGACTCACTGAAGCTTTCTTT.

The chain recombines TRBV5-5 with TRBJ2-1, with TRBD2 matching over 10 bases. Germline V gives CDR1 SGHKS, CDR2 YYEKEE (reference sequence). Trimming removed 4 bases from V and 1 base from J; junction bases left unmatched: 2. The CDR3 has 15 amino acids. This CDR3 is CASSLLAGSYNEQFF. CDR3 sequence (DNA): TGTGCCAGCAGCCTACTAGCGGGGTCCTACAATGAGCAGTTCTTC.

The chain links TRBV9 to TRBJ2-2; D unclear. The germline gives CDR1 SGDLS, CDR2 YYNGEE. The CDR3 totals 15 residues. The V end was cut by 1 base, the J end by 3 bases, with 10 bases between. CDR3 sequence reads: CASSVSLSDTGELFF. The DNA for the CDR3 is TGTGCCAGCAGCGTATCGTTGAGCGACACCGGGGAGCTGTTTTTT. The full variable domain, completed using reference TRBV9 and TRBJ2-2, is DSGVTQTPKHLITATGQRVTLRCSPRSGDLSVYWYQQSLDQGLQFLIQYYNGEERAKGNILERFSAQQFPDLHSELNLSSLELGDSALYFCASSVSLSDTGELFFGEGSRLTVL.

This clone has a single count. The rearrangement joins TRBV4-1 to TRBJ2-3; a possible D gene is TRBD1 (6 bases). V shed 1 base and J shed 6 bases, with 23 bases lying between them. The length of the CDR3 is 18 residues. CDR1 and CDR2 from the germline V gene are MGHRA and YSYEKL. The chain's CDR3 is CASSQAPLGTTALDTQYF. The CDR3 DNA reads TGCGCCAGCAGCCAAGCTCCGTTAGGGACAACCGCACTGGATACGCAGTATTTT.

The gene calls are TRBV28 and TRBJ2-5; 10 bases are a match to TRBD1. This CDR3 spans 16 amino acids. V dropped 3 bases and J dropped 4; count of bases not matched to a gene: 8. Germline CDR1 MDHEN, CDR2 SYDVKM. The CDR3 spells CASSFSGQGKLETQYF. The CDR3 nucleotides read TGTGCCAGCAGTTTTTCGGGACAGGGGAAGTTAGAGACCCAGTACTTC.

This chain uses TRBV10-1 with TRBJ2-1; no definite D call. The CDR3 length is 12 residues. Germline CDR1 is WNHNN and CDR2 is SYGVQD (reference sequence). Trimming removed 5 bases at V and 7 bases at J, with 9 bases between. CDR3 protein: CASSLPRNEQFF. CDR3 in DNA: TGCGCCAGCAGTTTACCCAGGAATGAGCAGTTCTTC.

The gene calls are TRBV7-8 and TRBJ2-2; 9 bases align to TRBD2. V was clipped by 6 bases and J by 2 bases; unmatched bases: 7. The CDR3 consists of 16 residues. Germline V gene data show CDR1 as SGHVS and CDR2 as FQNEAQ. The CDR3 sequence: CASRFSSGINTGELFF. CDR3 DNA: TGTGCCAGCAGATTTTCTAGCGGGATCAACACCGGGGAGCTGTTTTTT.

This chain links TRBV7-9 with TRBJ2-3, with no clear D. The germline gives CDR1 SEHNR, CDR2 FQNEAQ (reference sequence). V was trimmed by 5 bases and J by 0 bases, leaving 9 bases between them. The CDR3 is made up of 14 amino acids. The DNA of the CDR3 is TGTGCCAGCAGCCGTACAGTTAGCACAGATACGCAGTATTTT. This gives the protein CASSRTVSTDTQYF.

The chain has TRBV9 and TRBJ2-4; 10 positions agree with TRBD1. CDR3 length: 15 residues. Per the germline V gene, CDR1 is SGDLS and CDR2 is YYNGEE. V lost 0 bases and J lost 9; bases outside the gene matches: 6. CDR3 protein: CASSVDDRGRVIQYF. As DNA, the CDR3 is TGTGCCAGCAGCGTAGATGACAGGGGGCGAGTCATTCAGTACTTC.

V is TRBV15 and J is TRBJ1-5, with TRBD1 matching 8 bases. The germline V gene encodes CDR1 LNHNV and CDR2 YYDKDF (reference sequence). The CDR3 totals 17 residues. J gave up 4 bases and V 3 bases, and 11 bases lay outside the gene matches. This CDR3 is CATSRSRTGRGNQPQHF. In DNA, the CDR3 is TGTGCCACCAGCAGGAGTAGGACAGGGAGAGGGAATCAGCCCCAGCATTTT.

The chain carries TRBV19 and TRBJ2-6, with a possible D match to TRBD2 (5 bases). The CDR3 is 16 residues long. CDR1 is LNHDA, CDR2 SQIVND, per germline (reference sequence). V lost 7 bases, J lost 0 bases, and 13 bases lay in between. CDR3 sequence: CASMRVPLSGANVLTF. Written as DNA, the CDR3 is TGTGCCAGTATGAGGGTCCCACTCTCTGGGGCCAACGTCCTGACTTTC.

The V and J genes are TRBV27 and TRBJ1-2, with 7 bases identical to TRBD1. Germline-derived CDR1 and CDR2 are MNHEY and SMNVEV (reference sequence). This CDR3 is 15 amino acids long. Trimming cost V 5 bases and J 4 bases; bases outside gene matches: 10. CDR3 loop: CASSPTGTALYGYTF. CDR3 DNA sequence: TGTGCCAGCAGTCCTACCGGGACAGCTCTCTATGGCTACACCTTC.

The V and J genes are TRBV6-5 and TRBJ2-7; 11 positions agree with TRBD2. Per the germline V gene, CDR1 is MNHEY and CDR2 is SVGAGI. CDR3 length: 14 residues. V dropped 4 bases and J dropped 2; count of bases not matched to a gene: 1. The chain's CDR3 is CASSLAGGTYEQYF. In nucleotides, the CDR3 is TGTGCCAGCAGTTTAGCGGGAGGGACCTACGAGCAGTACTTC.

This clone appeared a few times. This chain links TRBV23-1 with TRBJ2-1; 13 bases are shared with TRBD2. TRBV23-1 is designated an ORF whose function remains uncertain. V lost 5 bases and J lost 1; bases outside the gene matches: 17. The CDR3 is 21 residues long. The CDR3 region has the DNA TGCGCCAGCAGTTACCCGGGACAGGATCCACTAGCGGGAGGGTCCTACAATGAGCAGTTCTTC. Translation: CASSYPGQDPLAGGSYNEQFF.

The chain recombines TRBV5-1 with TRBJ2-1, with D perhaps TRBD1 (6 bases). CDR1 is SGHRS, CDR2 YFSETQ, per germline. Deletions cut 0 bases from V and 5 bases from J, with 9 bases between. The CDR3 contains 14 residues. The CDR3 DNA sequence: TGCGCCAGCAGCTTGGGCGACAGGAACAATGAGCAGTTCTTC. Translating gives CASSLGDRNNEQFF.

The V call is TRBV18, the J call TRBJ2-5; a weak D match, TRBD1 (5 bases). Germline V gene sequence: CDR1 KGHSH, CDR2 LQKENI. The length of the CDR3 is 13 residues. Trimming left V 5 bases short and J 5 bases short, with 12 bases between. CDR3 sequence reads: CASSVGQGETQYF. As DNA, the CDR3 is TGTGCCAGCTCAGTGGGGCAAGGGGAGACCCAGTACTTC. Looking up the rest from reference TRBV18 and TRBJ2-5 gives the full variable domain: NAGVMQNPRHLVRRRGQEARLRCSPMKGHSHVYWYRQLPEEGLKFMVYLQKENIIDESGMPKERFSAEFPKEGPSILRIQQVVRGDSAAYFCASSVGQGETQYFGPGTRLLVL.

The chain joins TRBV2 to TRBJ2-5; TRBD2 is a possible D gene (5 bases). Trimming removed 7 bases from V and 1 base from J, with 10 bases in between. Germline CDR1 SNHLY, CDR2 FYNNEI. This CDR3 contains 13 residues. The CDR3 bases are TGTGCCAGCAAAGGAGGAGGCCAAGAGACCCAGTACTTC. It codes for CASKGGGQETQYF.

The V call is TRBV25-1, the J call TRBJ2-2; 7 nucleotides align to TRBD1. The junction had 2 bases not matched to a gene; V was cut back by 6 bases and J by 1 base. Germline values: CDR1 MGHDK, CDR2 SYGVNS. This CDR3 region has 14 residues. CDR3 coding DNA: TGTGCCAGCAGCCGACAGGGGAACACCGGGGAGCTGTTTTTT. Its protein product is CASSRQGNTGELFF. Supplemented by reference TRBV25-1 and TRBJ2-2, the full variable domain reads EADIYQTPRYLVIGTGKKITLECSQTMGHDKMYWYQQDPGMELHLIHYSYGVNSTEKGDLSSESTVSRIRTEHFPLTLESARPSHTSQYLCASSRQGNTGELFFGEGSRLTVL.

As DNA, the CDR3 is TGTGCCAGCAGCTTGTCCCTCGTCGAGTATTTT. It yields the protein CASSLSLVEYF. The chain joins TRBV5-8 to TRBJ2-3, with no clear D. Germline V CDR1 and CDR2: SGHTS, YDEGEE. CDR3 length equals 11 residues. V was trimmed by 1 base and J by 13 bases, leaving 10 bases between them. Full variable domain (outside the CDR3, taken from reference TRBV5-8 and TRBJ2-3): EAGVTQSPTHLIKTRGQQATLRCSPISGHTSVYWYQQALGLGLQFLLWYDEGEERNRGNFPPRFSGRQFPNYSSELNVNALELEDSALYLCASSLSLVEYFGPGTRLTVL.

The chain is built from TRBV7-2 and TRBJ2-5; a possible D gene is TRBD2 (6 bases). The germline V gene has CDR1 SGHTA and CDR2 FQGNSA. CDR3 length equals 16 residues. Trimming took off 0 bases at V and 5 bases at J, with 16 bases between the two ends. CDR3 DNA sequence: TGTGCCAGCAGCTTAGCGGGCACTAGCTCACGGGAGACCCAGTACTTC. Protein sequence: CASSLAGTSSRETQYF. The full variable domain, rest sourced from reference TRBV7-2 and TRBJ2-5, is GAGVSQSPSNKVTEKGKDVELRCDPISGHTALYWYRQSLGQGLEFLIYFQGNSAPDKSGLPSDRFSAERTGGSVSTLTIQRTQQEDSAVYLCASSLAGTSSRETQYFGPGTRLLVL.